The 10 T cell receptor beta chains given below trace back to one sample, sequenced in a study of shared clonotypes between healthy human individuals. The table came from immunoSEQ multiplex PCR; TCRdb's copy has only in-frame clones and leaves some out. The table records around 1,000,000 clones, 60% to 85% of them present only once. Sample: memory CD4+ T cells from PBMCs. The subset here: CD45RA-negative fraction. All receptors come from a young man in good health. Some clones in this sample may be carry-over from other donors' samples.

The V call is TRBV2, the J call TRBJ2-1, with 7 bases fitting TRBD2. The CDR3 spans 16 residues. Germline values: CDR1 SNHLY, CDR2 FYNNEI. The junction had 19 bases not matched to a gene; V was cut back by 8 bases and J by 9 bases. The CDR3 DNA reads as TGTGCCAGCGCCTGGGAGGCGGGAGCACGGAGAATTGAGCAGTTCTTC. Protein: CASAWEAGARRIEQFF.

V and J are TRBV6-1 and TRBJ1-5, with D unresolved. The V and J ends lost 10 bases and 7 bases respectively, with 11 bases between them. CDR3 length equals 11 residues. Germline-derived CDR1 and CDR2 are MNHNS and SASEGT. The CDR3 nucleotides are TGTGCCACAGAATCAGAACAGCCCCAGCATTTT. As protein: CATESEQPQHF.

The chain employs TRBV15 and TRBJ2-3, with 7 bases matching TRBD2. The CDR3 has 16 amino acids. With 1 base clipped from V and 3 bases from J, the junction kept 7 bases outside the gene matches. Germline CDR1 and CDR2: LNHNV and YYDKDF (reference sequence). CDR3 sequence: CATSRAGGSRTDTQYF. In DNA form, the CDR3 reads TGTGCCACCAGCAGAGCCGGCGGGAGTAGGACAGATACGCAGTATTTT.

This sequence joins TRBV6-4 and TRBJ2-7; maybe TRBD1 (5 bases). The CDR3 spans 15 residues. Trimming left V 6 bases short and J 0 bases short, with 15 bases between. Germline CDR1 reads MRHNA; CDR2 reads SNTAGT. CDR3 coding DNA: TGTGCCAGCAGATTTAGACAGACGAGCTCCTACGAGCAGTACTTC. Residues: CASRFRQTSSYEQYF.

J is TRBJ2-1 and V is TRBV6-1; 9 nucleotides agree with TRBD2. V was clipped by 10 bases and J by 2 bases; unmatched bases: 9. CDR1 and CDR2 (germline): MNHNS, SASEGT. This CDR3 is 15 amino acids long. CDR3 in amino acids: CATVLAGTTYNEQFF. DNA of the CDR3: TGTGCCACCGTTCTAGCGGGAACCACCTACAATGAGCAGTTCTTC.

V and J are TRBV7-3 and TRBJ2-3; a weak D match, TRBD2 (6 bases). Germline-derived CDR1 and CDR2 are SGHTA and FQGTGA. The CDR3 runs 16 residues. The V end lost 5 bases, the J end lost 6 bases, and 21 bases lay between the germline ends. CDR3 sequence reads: CASSPRPVSGVDTQYF. In DNA form, the CDR3 reads TGTGCCAGCAGCCCAAGACCCGTCTCGGGAGTGGATACGCAGTATTTT. Full variable domain (rest looked up from reference TRBV7-3 and TRBJ2-3): GAGVSQTPSNKVTEKGKYVELRCDPISGHTALYWYRQSLGQGPEFLIYFQGTGAADDSGLPNDRFFAVRPEGSVSTLKIQRTERGDSAVYLCASSPRPVSGVDTQYFGPGTRLTVL.

This clone showed up just once. The CDR3: CASSPRTGYEQYF. The DNA of the CDR3 is TGTGCCAGCAGCCCCCGGACTGGCTACGAGCAGTACTTC. The gene calls are TRBV11-3 and TRBJ2-7; the D gene is possibly TRBD2 (5 bases). Looked up from germline, CDR1 is SGHNT and CDR2 is YENEEA. Deletions cut 5 bases from V and 3 bases from J, with 11 bases between. This CDR3 has 13 residues.

This clone was counted between two and nine times. The V call is TRBV25-1, the J call TRBJ1-3; D is undetermined. Trimming removed 1 base from V and 4 bases from J, with 17 bases in between. Germline CDR1 MGHDK, CDR2 SYGVNS. The CDR3 contains 17 residues. The CDR3 sequence: CASSESRGSDGGNTIYF. In DNA form, the CDR3 reads TGTGCCAGCAGTGAATCGCGTGGATCGGACGGAGGAAACACCATATATTTT.

This sequence joins TRBV5-1 and TRBJ2-1; 13 bases fit TRBD2. The CDR3 length is 17 residues. V lost 4 bases and J lost 7; bases outside the gene matches: 11. Germline lookup yields CDR1 SGHRS and CDR2 YFSETQ. CDR3 DNA: TGCGCCAGCAGCCCCGGACTAGCGGGAGTCAGCGGTAATGAGCAGTTCTTC. Its translation is CASSPGLAGVSGNEQFF.

This sequence joins TRBV30 and TRBJ2-1; D is unresolved. The CDR3 covers 12 residues. Germline V lookup: CDR1 GTSNPN, CDR2 SVGIG (reference sequence). V dropped 5 bases and J dropped 4 bases, with 9 bases sitting between them. CDR3 nucleotide sequence: TGTGCCTGGGCCCTGAATTACAATGAGCAGTTCTTC. Protein sequence: CAWALNYNEQFF.